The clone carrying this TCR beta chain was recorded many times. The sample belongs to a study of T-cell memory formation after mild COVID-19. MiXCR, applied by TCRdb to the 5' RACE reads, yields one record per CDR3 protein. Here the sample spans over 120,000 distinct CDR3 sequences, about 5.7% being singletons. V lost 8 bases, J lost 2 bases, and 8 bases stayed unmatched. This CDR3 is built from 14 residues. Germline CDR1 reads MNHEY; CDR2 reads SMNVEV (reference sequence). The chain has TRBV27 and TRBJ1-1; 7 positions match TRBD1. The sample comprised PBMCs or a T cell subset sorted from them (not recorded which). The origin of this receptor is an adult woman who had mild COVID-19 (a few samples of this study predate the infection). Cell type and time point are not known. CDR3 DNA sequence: TGTGCCAGCGGCCGCCGGGACAGCAACACTGAAGCTTTCTTT. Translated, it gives CASGRRDSNTEAFF.